This passage covers 15 T cell receptor delta chains from one sample sequenced in a study of γδ T cells in repeated Plasmodium falciparum infection. TCRdb fed the multiplex PCR reads to CATT. The sample holds about 93,000 delta-chain clones, approximately 1% seen once. Bulk repertoires came from Vgamma9/Vdelta2+ or Vdelta2-negative gammadelta T cells flow-sorted from PBMC. Material for sequencing was gamma-delta T cells from blood. All receptors come from a pool of human donors (malaria-infected and uninfected, not separated).

Only a few counts were recorded for this clone. This probably arose from a read error, given a far larger clone one base away. Other nucleotide sequences from this sample produce the same CDR3. The chain couples TRDV2 to TRDJ1; TRDD3 agrees at 10 bases. TCRdb supplies no J gene; here it was assigned by aligning the nucleotide sequence to germline. CDR1 and CDR2 from the germline V gene are GEAIGNYY and EKD. The CDR3 loop spans 15 amino acids. The J segment lost 5 bases and the V segment lost 5 bases, leaving 10 bases of the junction unmatched. The CDR3 DNA sequence: TGTGCCTGTGTTGAACTGGGGGATCGGGAGGATAAACTCATCTTT. It is translated as CACVELGDREDKLIF.

This clone came up a few times. This likely traces to a read error, being one base from a far larger clone. Other DNA variants within this sample encode the same CDR3. This chain joins TRDV1 and TRDJ1; D gene uncertain. TCRdb gives no J gene; it was assigned here by matching the DNA to germline. Germline-derived CDR1 and CDR2 are TSWWSYY and QGS. The length of the CDR3 is 18 residues. V lost 3 bases and J 7 bases, leaving 27 bases between the germline ends. The CDR3 here is CALGDPFPTYGVEFKLIF. In DNA form, the CDR3 reads TGTGCTCTTGGGGACCCTTTTCCCACTTACGGTGTGGAGTTTAAACTCATCTTT.

Remarks on this clone: The TCRdb record carries a much larger clone's protein, which differs from this DNA's translation at residue 12; a read error is the likely cause, and the protein listed here is the DNA translation. The chain is built from TRDV2 and TRDJ2, with TRDD3 identical over 11 bases. With V trimmed by 0 bases and J by 7 bases, 9 bases remained unmatched. In germline, CDR1 is GEAIGNYY, CDR2 EKD. CDR3 length: 17 amino acids. The CDR3 DNA is TGTGCCTGTGACACCCTTTGGGGGATACGGGAGATAGCACAACTCTTCTTT. Protein: CACDTLWGIREIAQLFF.

This clone was seen a few times. This sequence is one base from a far larger clone and is likely a read error. The sample holds other DNA sequences that translate to the same CDR3. The chain couples TRDV2 to TRDJ1, with 10 bases matching TRDD3. TCRdb does not report a J gene; here it was assigned by matching the DNA to germline references. The CDR3 is made up of 19 amino acids. CDR1 and CDR2 from the germline V gene are GEAIGNYY and EKD. V dropped 5 bases and J dropped 1; count of bases not matched to a gene: 18. DNA for the CDR3: TGTGCCTGTGTCGGAAGGGTTGGGGGATACCAGCCTCCCACCGATAAACTCATCTTT. Its translation: CACVGRVGGYQPPTDKLIF.

This clone was observed many times. TCRdb's entry gives the protein of a much larger clone, which mismatches this DNA's translation at residue 3, likely from a read error; the protein reported here is translated from the DNA. This chain uses TRDV2 with TRDJ1; 9 bases map to TRDD2. The J gene comes from matching the DNA to germline here; TCRdb lacks it. CDR3 length: 20 residues. The germline V gene encodes CDR1 GEAIGNYY and CDR2 EKD. The DNA of the CDR3 is TGTGCCCGTGACACCCTTCCTACGGGGGATCTCTCTAAGGACACCGATAAACTCATCTTT. Amino acid sequence: CARDTLPTGDLSKDTDKLIF.

This clone has just a few counts. The translation of this DNA and the TCRdb protein of a much larger clone differ at residue 11, probably owing to a read error; the protein shown here is translated from the DNA. The V gene is TRDV2, the J gene TRDJ1, with 13 positions matching TRDD3. The J gene was missing in TCRdb and was found by matching the end of the DNA to germline. CDR3 length equals 20 residues. Germline lookup yields CDR1 GEAIGNYY and CDR2 EKD. J lost 7 bases, V lost 3 bases, and 22 bases had no gene match. CDR3 residues: CACDRNTGGYVERNCGKLIF. In DNA form, the CDR3 reads TGTGCCTGTGACCGTAATACTGGGGGATACGTTGAGAGGAATTGCGGTAAACTCATCTTT.

This clone was counted ten times or more. At residue 5, TCRdb's protein disagrees with the DNA translation; the protein shown here derives from the DNA. The chain uses TRDV2 and TRDJ3; 12 positions agree with TRDD3. The CDR3 is made up of 20 amino acids. CDR1 is GEAIGNYY, CDR2 EKD, per germline. The trim removed 0 bases at V and 0 bases at J, leaving 5 bases unmatched. The CDR3 is CACDTVLGDTSSWDTRQMFF. In DNA, the CDR3 is TGTGCCTGTGACACCGTACTGGGGGATACAAGCTCCTGGGACACCCGACAGATGTTTTTC.

This clone was counted a few times. TCRdb lists the protein of a much larger clone for this DNA, which differs at residue 8, so this is likely a read error; the protein given here is translated from the DNA itself. The CDR3: CACDHTYSASRPSELLGPPEKYTDKLIF. In DNA form, the CDR3 reads TGTGCCTGTGACCACACCTACTCTGCCTCGCGCCCGTCTGAACTACTGGGGCCCCCGGAAAAGTACACCGATAAACTCATCTTT. The chain links TRDV2 to TRDJ1; 7 bases align to TRDD3. As TCRdb names no J gene, one was assigned here on the basis of a DNA match to germline. Losses at the gene ends were 3 bases for V and 0 bases for J; bases not matched to a gene: 45. CDR1 and CDR2 (germline): GEAIGNYY, EKD. This CDR3 contains 28 residues.

This clone was detected ten times or more. The likely explanation is a read error, given a far larger clone one base away. Additional DNA sequences in this sample encode the identical CDR3. The J gene is TRDJ1, the V gene TRDV2, with 8 bases matching TRDD3. Germline CDR1 and CDR2: GEAIGNYY and EKD. The CDR3 runs to 19 residues. The ends lost 3 bases at V and 0 bases at J; junction bases unmatched: 17. The CDR3, as DNA: TGTGCCTGTGACTCTCTAACTGGGGGGCAGACTGAGTACACCGATAAACTCATCTTT. Protein: CACDSLTGGQTEYTDKLIF.

This clone has only a few counts. Since a far larger clone is one base different, this is likely a read error. The sample holds other DNA sequences that translate to the same CDR3. The V call is TRDV2, the J call TRDJ1; TRDD3 is a possible D gene (5 bases). No J segment appears in TCRdb, so it was assigned here by matching the sequence to germline. The CDR3 has 16 amino acids. Per germline, CDR1 GEAIGNYY and CDR2 EKD. The CDR3 reads CACDTGLPRGTDKLIF. CDR3 nucleotide sequence: TGTGCCTGCGACACTGGCTTGCCCAGGGGCACCGATAAACTCATCTTT.

Remarks on this clone: This probably arose from a read error, given a far larger clone one base away. Other DNA sequences in the sample encode the same CDR3. The chain employs TRDV2 and TRDJ1; 8 bases match TRDD3. Germline CDR1 GEAIGNYY, CDR2 EKD. This CDR3 spans 17 amino acids. J was trimmed by 2 bases and V by 1 base; bases with no gene match: 11. The CDR3 protein is CACDTLSTGGETDKLIF. Written as DNA, the CDR3 is TGTGCCTGTGACACTCTGAGTACTGGGGGGGAAACCGATAAACTCATCTTT.

The table lists this clone with a few counts. The protein TCRdb gives is from a much larger clone and does not agree with this DNA's translation at residues 5 and 11, likely a read error; the protein shown here comes from the DNA. This chain links TRDV2 with TRDJ1, with D possibly TRDD2 on 5 matching bases. CDR1 is GEAIGNYY and CDR2 is EKD in the germline V gene. The CDR3 spans 15 residues. Trimming left V 3 bases short and J 6 bases short, with 19 bases between. The CDR3 nucleotides read TGTGCCTGTGACGCCGTTGCTACCCCTACCAATAAACTCATCTTT. As protein: CACDAVATPTNKLIF.

In this sample, this clone turned up a few times. It differs at one base from a far larger clone, so likely a read error. The sample holds other DNA sequences that translate to the same CDR3. The V gene is TRDV2, the J gene TRDJ1; 8 positions match TRDD3. The J gene is absent in TCRdb and was assigned here via DNA matching to germline. The CDR3 extends over 14 amino acids. Germline assignment: CDR1 GEAIGNYY and CDR2 EKD. The CDR3 DNA reads as TGTGCCTGCGACACCGGGGGATATCGAGGGCAACTCATCTTT. Translation gives CACDTGGYRGQLIF.

This clone came up many times. CDR3 nucleotide sequence: TGTGCTCTTGGGGAAAGGATTCCTACGGTTTATGGGGGATACGTCGATAAACTCATCTTT. This sequence encodes CALGERIPTVYGGYVDKLIF. The V gene is TRDV1, the J gene TRDJ1; 11 bases are a match to TRDD3. V gave up 2 bases and J gave up 4 bases; unmatched junction bases: 18. The CDR3 extends over 20 amino acids. The germline gives CDR1 TSWWSYY, CDR2 QGS.

Regarding this clone: TCRdb lists the protein of a much larger clone for this DNA, which differs at residue 3, so this is likely a read error; the protein given here is translated from the DNA itself. V and J are TRDV1 and TRDJ1, with TRDD2 identical over 9 bases. TCRdb supplies no J gene; here it was assigned by aligning the nucleotide sequence to germline. CDR1 is TSWWSYY, CDR2 QGS, per germline. This CDR3 has 18 amino acids. The CDR3 loop reads CAPGELDPFLRHTDKLIF. Here the CDR3 DNA reads TGTGCTCCTGGGGAACTTGACCCCTTCCTACGGCACACCGATAAACTCATCTTT.